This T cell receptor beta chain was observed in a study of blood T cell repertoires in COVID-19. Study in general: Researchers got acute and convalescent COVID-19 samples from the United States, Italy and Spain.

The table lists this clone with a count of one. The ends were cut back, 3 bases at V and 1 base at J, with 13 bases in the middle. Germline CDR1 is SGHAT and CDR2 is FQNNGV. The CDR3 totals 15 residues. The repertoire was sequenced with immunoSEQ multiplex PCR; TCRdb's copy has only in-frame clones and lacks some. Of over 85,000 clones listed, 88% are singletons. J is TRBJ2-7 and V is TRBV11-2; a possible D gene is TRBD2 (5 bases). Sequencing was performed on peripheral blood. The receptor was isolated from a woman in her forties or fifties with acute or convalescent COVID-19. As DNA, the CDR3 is TGTGCCAGCAGCTTGCAAACTAGTCCATCCTACGAGCAGTACTTC. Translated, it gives CASSLQTSPSYEQYF.